This section outlines one T cell receptor (beta chain) sequence together with its context. The sample holds a few counts of this clone. Its recognized antigen is unknown. No much larger clone exists at a distance of one base, and base qualities are not known. The entry originates in a study of cytomegalovirus exposure and HLA in healthy donors (TCRdb year 2017). At the level of the whole study: An earlier analysis of roughly 610 of the donors reported roughly 300 Gb of sequence data and 100 million to 120 million unique TCR beta sequences obtained from about 200 million T cells. Roughly 300 gigabases of sequencing data and 78 million or so unique TCR sequences were included in an early release covering under 650 HLA-typed donors. Among the roughly 410 genotyped donors, approximately 81% belonged to the genetic ancestry cluster associated with self-reported Caucasian donors. The aim of the study was to test whether cataloging public T cell receptors could identify signatures of past pathogen exposure. The study used immunosequencing to profile the T cell repertoires of several hundred subjects and linked those repertoires to cytomegalovirus serostatus. A separate validation cohort of 90 to 150 different subjects was used in addition to the approximately 700-subject first cohort. To predict cytomegalovirus infection status, the study brought together high-throughput TCR immunosequencing, statistical association of individual TCRs with disease status, and machine learning. A later analysis re-analyzed previously published TCR beta repertoires from approximately 670 donors and added high-resolution HLA genotyping to study TCR occurrence patterns. Rather than using new phenotypic data, the later analysis identified candidate immune exposures from TCR beta sequences and from how often those sequences occurred across donors. To decide whether each TCR beta V gene segment behaved as functional or pseudogenic, an earlier analysis of some 600 of the donors relied on high-throughput TCR beta sequencing. Donor age, sex, ethnicity and CMV serostatus were collected together with the repertoire data. In a later genetic analysis, genome-wide SNP genotypes for about 55% of the roughly 670 donors were used, and that subset was treated as a discovery cohort. Every repertoire in the discovery cohort had been generated on one and the same sequencing platform. HLA typing covered class I and class II loci at four-digit resolution. The number of typed donors differed by locus: 629-630 for A, B, C, DRB1 and DQB1; approximately 520 for DQA1; approximately 600 for DPA1; and about 450 for DPB1. Because of strong linkage in the cohort, roughly five DR-DQ haplotypes were treated as single units for association and clustering. Among around 400 genotyped donors of the cohort, an average of approximately 200,000 unique TCR beta nucleotide sequences was sequenced per donor, of which about 20% were non-productive.

The V end gives up 0 bases and the J end 7 bases, leaving 6 bases in the junction not matched to a gene. The germline V gene supplies CDR1 LGHNA and CDR2 YSLEER. Including the terminal cysteine and phenylalanine, the CDR3 comprises 16 residues. Solely the CDR3 DNA is kept, with 48 bases framed from the first base. The cohort was made up of around 720 healthy bone marrow donors. At the time of sampling, every cohort member was nominally healthy, though immune exposures that went unrecorded were likely present. The donor was CMV seronegative and belonged to the group of 352 seronegative cohort members. Every donor gave a peripheral blood sample, and the peripheral blood mononuclear cells from that sample were used for TCR beta sequencing. The Qiagen DNeasy Blood Extraction Kit was used to extract genomic DNA from the blood cell samples. The full study reports these points: Only TCR beta chains were sequenced in this cohort, and the absence of alpha or paired-chain data limited detectable features. According to a later genetic analysis, donors in an Asian-associated ancestry cluster had fewer N-insertions in productive TCRs than the approximately 700-donor mean. Some IMGT-functional V segments, including TRBV6-2 and TRBV6-3, could not be distinguished by the 87-base-pair reads and were therefore excluded. Correlated functional status among segregating V segments might reflect linkage disequilibrium, but an unknown experimental factor could not be ruled out. For the cohort, immune exposure information was limited to CMV serostatus. Because counts were too low, seventeen rarely observed V segments, including chromosome 9 orphons, were excluded from the earlier analysis of several hundred of the donors. When HLA alleles, especially DR and DQ, strongly co-occurred, attributing TCR associations to individual alleles was difficult. In both the original and validation cohorts, the classifier was reported to diagnose cytomegalovirus status with high specificity and sensitivity. Broadly in line with IMGT annotations, most TCR beta V segments showed up in productive rearrangements about 90% or about 30% of the time in an earlier analysis of a few hundred of the donors. Specific HLA alleles were associated with roughly 17,000 TCR beta sequences at a false discovery rate of 0.05 in a later analysis. Most CMV-associated TCR beta chains appeared to be HLA-restricted in a later analysis, and the HLA associations seemed to be driven largely by CMV exposure. A later genetic analysis associated a missense DCLRE1C variant with V-gene and J-gene trimming of TCR beta chains, and an independent cohort replicated the association. Compared with equally common non-associated chains, HLA-associated TCR beta chains in a later analysis were more clonally expanded and had lower generation probabilities. A further reported finding was that TCR beta sequences accurately predicted the HLA-A and HLA-B alleles for most subjects in the first cohort. In a later analysis, several top co-occurrence clusters were reported to appear linked to parvovirus B19, influenza, CMV and Epstein-Barr virus. The study listed 164 TCR beta chains as associated with cytomegalovirus. Presence/absence analyses assumed roughly uniform sequencing depth across donors, an assumption that may not hold. Three of the identified cytomegalovirus-associated TCR beta chains were confirmed in vitro to be specific for cytomegalovirus antigens. It was suggested by the authors that the approach could potentially be generalized to other disease states and immunological phenotypes. Because some donors lacked HLA typing at each locus, the association tests relied only on the typed subset. Most TCR sequences were observed very rarely across donors, whereas some public TCRs were present in many individuals. A cluster of highly shared sequence variants was judged likely to be a technical artifact of the sequencing pipeline. A later analysis found that TCR association rates varied across HLA loci, with DRB1 alleles showing the most associated TCRs and HLA-C alleles the fewest.

Library construction relied on the immunoSEQ multiplex PCR assay. A mixture of 60 forward primers for TCR Vbeta segments and 13 reverse primers for TCR Jbeta segments was used in the multiplex PCR. The CDR3 region of rearranged TCR beta genes was amplified from genomic DNA by a multiplex PCR assay. Amplified TCR beta libraries were sequenced as 87-base-pair reads on the Illumina HiSeq System. The authors' analysis ran thus. Across the 666 repertoires, a later analysis counted 80 million or so unique TCR beta chains, around 10 million of which were shared by at least two donors. A nearest-neighbor algorithm error-corrected the raw reads and collapsed the reads into unique sequences, merging closely related sequences to remove PCR and sequencing errors. CDR3 sequences were aligned to IMGT reference sequences to assign V, D and J gene segments. For a sequence to be retained, a match of at least six nucleotides was required to both a V gene segment and a J gene segment. Rearrangements were classified as productive when the CDR3 lacked stop codons and remained in frame with V and J, and all other rearrangements were classified as non-productive. CDR3 was defined according to IMGT convention as the region running from the second conserved V-encoded cysteine to the conserved J-encoded phenylalanine. The earlier analysis of some 540 of the donors excluded any sequence lacking an unambiguous match to a single V gene segment. An earlier analysis of approximately 590 of the donors classified V segments as functional when productive rearrangements were above 56.7% and as segregating when the standard deviation between donors was above 5%. A statistical classification framework was developed to diagnose cytomegalovirus status using the catalog of TCR beta chain sequences. In a later analysis, V and J genes were assigned by comparing TCR nucleotide sequences against IMGT/GENE-DB human TR gene sequences. The TCRdist pipeline was used in a later analysis to assign CDR3 sequences and most-parsimonious VDJ recombination scenarios. A later analysis defined each TCR beta chain by its CDR3 amino acid sequence plus V-gene family, and excluded reads lacking a unique V-gene family. To address suspected cross-contamination and a sequencing artifact, a later analysis removed 450 to 700 highly shared, low-generation-probability nucleotide sequences. In a later analysis, a clonal expansion index for each public chain was calculated from normalized within-repertoire ranks of inferred template counts. In a later analysis, generation probabilities were computed with a VDJ recombination model fitted to out-of-frame rearrangements, and the resulting probabilities were checked against IGoR. A later analysis scored TCR-TCR, TCR-HLA and TCR-CMV co-occurrence with hypergeometric tests, applying a repertoire-size bias correction to TCR pairs. False discovery rates were estimated in a later analysis by permuting HLA or CMV assignments 20 times. In a later analysis, co-occurring TCRs were grouped using DBSCAN, and TCRdist sequence similarity was added for clustering within HLA-allele-positive subsets. Repertoires with fewer than 30,000 or more than 120,000 public chains, plus five repertoires with anomalous nucleotide sharing, were excluded from co-occurrence clustering. TCRdb stores this immuneACCESS table with in-frame sequences only. Part of the clones is absent; in the studies checked, under half of the shortfall reflects unresolved V genes, and no reason is known for the rest. D and trimming were read from the DNA, whereas the V and J calls and clone size are those reported in that table. Counted in this sample were 150,000 or so clones; around 78% of them appeared once. 1.5% to 2% of the sample is in the top ten clones.

The rearranged chain carries TRBV4-3 and TRBJ2-7, and 13 junctional nucleotides match TRBD2. The TCR comes from a woman aged 18-35 years in good health and CMV-seronegative. The sample consisted of PBMCs. The nucleotides read TGCGCCAGCAGCCAAGACCTACTAGCGGGGGGGAGAGAGCAGTACTTC. Its protein reads: CASSQDLLAGGREQYF.